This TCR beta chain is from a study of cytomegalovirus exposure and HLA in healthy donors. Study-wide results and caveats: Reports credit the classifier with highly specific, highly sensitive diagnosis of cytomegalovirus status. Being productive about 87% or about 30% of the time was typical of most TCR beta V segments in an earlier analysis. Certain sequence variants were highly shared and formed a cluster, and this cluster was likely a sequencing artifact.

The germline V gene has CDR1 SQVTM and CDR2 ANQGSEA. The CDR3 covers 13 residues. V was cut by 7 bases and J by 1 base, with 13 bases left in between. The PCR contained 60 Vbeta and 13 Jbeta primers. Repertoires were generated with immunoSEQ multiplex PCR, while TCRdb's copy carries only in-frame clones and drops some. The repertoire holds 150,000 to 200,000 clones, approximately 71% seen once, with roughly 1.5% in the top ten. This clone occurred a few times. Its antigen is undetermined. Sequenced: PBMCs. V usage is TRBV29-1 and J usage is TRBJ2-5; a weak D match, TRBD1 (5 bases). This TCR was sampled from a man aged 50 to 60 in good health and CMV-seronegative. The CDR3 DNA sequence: TGCAGCGCCGTAGGGGATCTCCAAGAGACCCAGTACTTC. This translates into CSAVGDLQETQYF.